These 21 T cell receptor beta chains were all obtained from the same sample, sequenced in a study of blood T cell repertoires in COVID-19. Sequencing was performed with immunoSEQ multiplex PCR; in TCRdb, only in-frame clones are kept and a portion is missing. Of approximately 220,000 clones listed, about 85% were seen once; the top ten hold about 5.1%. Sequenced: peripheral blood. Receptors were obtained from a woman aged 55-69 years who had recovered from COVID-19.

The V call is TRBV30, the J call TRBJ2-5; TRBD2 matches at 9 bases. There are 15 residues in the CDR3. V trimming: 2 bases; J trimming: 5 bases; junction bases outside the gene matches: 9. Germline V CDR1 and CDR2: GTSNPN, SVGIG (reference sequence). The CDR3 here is CAWSLLLAGDETQYF. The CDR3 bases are TGTGCCTGGAGTTTGTTACTAGCGGGTGACGAGACCCAGTACTTC. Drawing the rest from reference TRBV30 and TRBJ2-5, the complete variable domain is SQTIHQWPATLVQPVGSPLSLECTVEGTSNPNLYWYRQAAGRGLQLLFYSVGIGQISSEVPQNLSASRPQDRQFILSSKKLLLSDSGFYLCAWSLLLAGDETQYFGPGTRLLVL.

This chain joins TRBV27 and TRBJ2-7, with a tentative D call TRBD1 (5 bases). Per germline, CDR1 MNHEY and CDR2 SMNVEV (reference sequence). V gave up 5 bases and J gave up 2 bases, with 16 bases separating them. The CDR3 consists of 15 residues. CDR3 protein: CASSPQGSVTYEQYF. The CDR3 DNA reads TGTGCCAGCAGTCCCCAGGGTTCGGTAACCTACGAGCAGTACTTC.

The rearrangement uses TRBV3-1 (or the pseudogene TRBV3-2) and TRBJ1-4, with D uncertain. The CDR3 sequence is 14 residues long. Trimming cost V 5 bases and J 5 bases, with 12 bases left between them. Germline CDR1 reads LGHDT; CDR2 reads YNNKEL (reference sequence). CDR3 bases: TGTGCCAGCAGCTACGGACTGCTGAATGAAAAACTGTTTTTT. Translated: CASSYGLLNEKLFF.

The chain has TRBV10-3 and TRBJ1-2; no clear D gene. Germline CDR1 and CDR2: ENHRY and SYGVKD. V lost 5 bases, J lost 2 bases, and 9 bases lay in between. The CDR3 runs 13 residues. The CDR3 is CAISTNDNYGYTF. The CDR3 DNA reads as TGTGCCATCAGTACTAATGACAACTATGGCTACACCTTC.

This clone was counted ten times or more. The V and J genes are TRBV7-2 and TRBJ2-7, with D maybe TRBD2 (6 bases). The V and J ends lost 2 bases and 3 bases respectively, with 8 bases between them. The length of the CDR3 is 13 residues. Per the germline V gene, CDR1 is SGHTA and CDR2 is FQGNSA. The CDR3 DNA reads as TGTGCCAGCAGCTTAATGGGGGGCTACGAGCAGTACTTC. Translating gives CASSLMGGYEQYF.

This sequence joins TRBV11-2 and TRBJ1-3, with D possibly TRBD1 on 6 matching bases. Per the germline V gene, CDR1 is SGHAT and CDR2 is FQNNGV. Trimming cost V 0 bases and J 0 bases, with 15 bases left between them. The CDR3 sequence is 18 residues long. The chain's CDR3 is CASSLDSGGGHSGNTIYF. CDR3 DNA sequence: TGTGCCAGCAGCTTAGATTCCGGCGGGGGGCACTCTGGAAACACCATATATTTT.

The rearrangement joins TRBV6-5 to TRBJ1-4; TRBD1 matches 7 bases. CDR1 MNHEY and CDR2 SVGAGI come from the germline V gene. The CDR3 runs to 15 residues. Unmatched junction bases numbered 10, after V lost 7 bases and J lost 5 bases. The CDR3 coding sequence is TGTGCCAGCACTGGGAACAGGGGCGAGAATGAAAAACTGTTTTTT. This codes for CASTGNRGENEKLFF.

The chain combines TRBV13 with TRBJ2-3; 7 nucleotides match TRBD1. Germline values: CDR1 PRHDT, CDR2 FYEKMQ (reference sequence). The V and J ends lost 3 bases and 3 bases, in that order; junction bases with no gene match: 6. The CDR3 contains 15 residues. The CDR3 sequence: CASSFQQGKTDTQYF. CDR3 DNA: TGTGCCAGCAGCTTCCAACAGGGGAAGACAGATACGCAGTATTTT.

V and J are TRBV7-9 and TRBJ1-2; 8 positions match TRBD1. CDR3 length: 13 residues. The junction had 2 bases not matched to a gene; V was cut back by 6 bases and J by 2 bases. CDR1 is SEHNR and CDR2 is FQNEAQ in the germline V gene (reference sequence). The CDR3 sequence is CASRGQDNYGYTF. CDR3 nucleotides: TGTGCCAGCAGGGGACAGGACAACTATGGCTACACCTTC.

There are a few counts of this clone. In DNA form, the CDR3 reads TGCGCCAGCTCCAGGGACAGGTTGACGGATACGCAGTATTTT. It specifies CASSRDRLTDTQYF. The genes are TRBV5-1 and TRBJ2-3, with 8 bases identical to TRBD1. Germline V gene data show CDR1 as SGHRS and CDR2 as YFSETQ. Trimming took 7 bases from V and 6 from J; bases not matched to a gene: 10. There are 14 residues in the CDR3.

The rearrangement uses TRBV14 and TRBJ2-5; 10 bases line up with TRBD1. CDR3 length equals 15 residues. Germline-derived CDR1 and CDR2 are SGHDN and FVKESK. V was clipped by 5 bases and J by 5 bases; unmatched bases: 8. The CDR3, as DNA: TGTGCCAGCAGCACGCGACAGGGGGCTGGTGAGACCCAGTACTTC. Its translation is CASSTRQGAGETQYF.

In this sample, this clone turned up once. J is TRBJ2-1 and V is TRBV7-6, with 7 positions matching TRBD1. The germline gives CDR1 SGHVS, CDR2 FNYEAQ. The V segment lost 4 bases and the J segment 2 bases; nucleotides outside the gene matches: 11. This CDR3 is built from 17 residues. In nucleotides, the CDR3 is TGTGCCAGCAGCTCCGCCACGGGTCAGGGGGCCTACAATGAGCAGTTCTTC. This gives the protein CASSSATGQGAYNEQFF.

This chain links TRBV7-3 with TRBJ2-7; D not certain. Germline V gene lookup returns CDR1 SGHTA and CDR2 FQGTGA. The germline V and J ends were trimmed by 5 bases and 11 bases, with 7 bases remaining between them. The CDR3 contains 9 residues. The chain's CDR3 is CASSPAKYF. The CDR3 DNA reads TGTGCCAGCAGCCCCGCTAAGTACTTC. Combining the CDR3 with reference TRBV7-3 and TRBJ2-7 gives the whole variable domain GAGVSQTPSNKVTEKGKYVELRCDPISGHTALYWYRQSLGQGPEFLIYFQGTGAADDSGLPNDRFFAVRPEGSVSTLKIQRTERGDSAVYLCASSPAKYFGPGTRLTVT.

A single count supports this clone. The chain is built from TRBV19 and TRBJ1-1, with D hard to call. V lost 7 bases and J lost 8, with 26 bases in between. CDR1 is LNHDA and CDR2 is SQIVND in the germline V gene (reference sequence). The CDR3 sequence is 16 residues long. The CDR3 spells CASTATWPWPREEAFF. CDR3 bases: TGTGCCAGTACCGCAACCTGGCCGTGGCCGAGGGAGGAAGCTTTCTTT.

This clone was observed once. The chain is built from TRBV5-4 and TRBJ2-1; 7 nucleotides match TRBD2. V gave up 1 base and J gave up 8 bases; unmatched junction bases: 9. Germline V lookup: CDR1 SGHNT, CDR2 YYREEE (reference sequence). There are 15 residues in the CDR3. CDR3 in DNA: TGTGCCAGCAGCTTGACCAACCGGGGGGAGGATGAGCAGTTCTTC. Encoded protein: CASSLTNRGEDEQFF.

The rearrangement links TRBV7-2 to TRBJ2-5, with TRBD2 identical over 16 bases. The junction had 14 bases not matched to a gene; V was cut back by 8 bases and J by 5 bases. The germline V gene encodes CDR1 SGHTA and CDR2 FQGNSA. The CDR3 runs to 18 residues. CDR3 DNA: TGTGCCAGCGCTTCCGGGACTAGCGGGGGGGCGGTCAGTGAGACCCAGTACTTC. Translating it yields CASASGTSGGAVSETQYF.

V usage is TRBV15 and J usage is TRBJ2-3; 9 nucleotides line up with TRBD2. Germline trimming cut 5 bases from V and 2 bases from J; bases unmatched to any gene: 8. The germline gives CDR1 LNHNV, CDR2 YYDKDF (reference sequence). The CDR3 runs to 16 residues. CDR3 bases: TGTGCCACCAGCGATCCGGCTAGCGGGGACACAGATACGCAGTATTTT. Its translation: CATSDPASGDTDTQYF.

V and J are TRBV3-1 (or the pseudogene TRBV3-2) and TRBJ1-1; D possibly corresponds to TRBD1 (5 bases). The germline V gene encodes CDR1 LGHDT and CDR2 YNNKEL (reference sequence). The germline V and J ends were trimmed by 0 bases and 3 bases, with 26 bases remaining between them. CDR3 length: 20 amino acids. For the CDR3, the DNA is TGTGCCAGCAGCCAAGACAGATTCAGGGTTGGGGTGTTGGTGGACACTGAAGCTTTCTTT. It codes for CASSQDRFRVGVLVDTEAFF.

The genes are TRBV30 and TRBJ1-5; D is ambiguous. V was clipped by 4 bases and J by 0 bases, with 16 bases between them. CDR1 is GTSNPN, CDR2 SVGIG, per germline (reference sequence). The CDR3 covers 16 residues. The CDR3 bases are TGTGCCTGGAAGCTCCCCTCACAGAGTAGCAATCAGCCCCAGCATTTT. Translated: CAWKLPSQSSNQPQHF.

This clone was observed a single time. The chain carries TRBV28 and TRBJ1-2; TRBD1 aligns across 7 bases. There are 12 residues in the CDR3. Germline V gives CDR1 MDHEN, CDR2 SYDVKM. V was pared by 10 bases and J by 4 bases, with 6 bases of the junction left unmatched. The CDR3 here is CATDREAYGYTF. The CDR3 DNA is TGTGCCACAGACAGGGAGGCCTATGGCTACACCTTC.

CDR3 sequence reads: CASSQDLDGTSYTF. CDR3 nucleotide sequence: TGCGCCAGCAGCCAAGACTTGGACGGGACTAGCTACACCTTC. The rearrangement links TRBV4-3 to TRBJ1-2; tentative D call: TRBD1 (5 bases). Trimming left V 0 bases short and J 9 bases short, with 14 bases between. The CDR3 consists of 14 residues. CDR1 LGHNA and CDR2 YSLEER come from the germline V gene.